This section outlines one T cell receptor beta chain sequence together with its context. What it binds is unknown. This record comes from a study of vaccination and CD4 T cells after COVID-19. Study-wide context: There were six male and four female convalescents, and two of them were Hispanic. Broader study findings: Convalescent patients' vaccine-specific clones were spike mono-reactive in 304 of 307 cases.

With the Oncomine TCR Beta short-read assay, DNA from cultured CD4+ T cells was sequenced. TCRdb re-analysed the PCR reads in MiXCR, keeping a single row per CDR3 protein. The sample has about 12,000 distinct CDR3 sequences, roughly three fifths seen once; the top ten hold about an eighth. Germline V gives CDR1 DFQATT, CDR2 SNEGSKA (reference sequence). The CDR3 totals 14 residues. With 2 bases removed from V and 8 bases from J, the gap between germline ends came to 16 bases. Treatment noted: approximately 11-day PBMC culture with coronavirus spike peptide pools or control peptides (ViraFEST assay). Source material: CD4+ T cells from blood, cultured in vitro. The genes are TRBV20-1 and TRBJ2-1, with D possibly matching TRBD2 (5 bases). This clonotype was sampled from a human donor who had recovered from COVID-19. This chain's CDR3 is CSARSLVGYDEQFF. CDR3 nucleotide sequence: TGCAGTGCTAGATCACTAGTCGGTTACGATGAGCAGTTCTTC.